One and the same sample provided the 11 T cell receptor beta chains below, sequenced in a study of cytomegalovirus exposure and HLA in healthy donors. The PCR contained 60 Vbeta and 13 Jbeta primers. TCRdb keeps only in-frame clones here, not all; method: immunoSEQ multiplex PCR. The sample is made up of about 91,000 clones, and the top ten hold 3% to 4% of it. The sequencing sample was made of PBMCs. These receptor sequences come from a woman aged 25-40 years in good health and CMV-seronegative.

This chain uses TRBV27 with TRBJ1-6, with a tentative D call TRBD1 (5 bases). Trimming cost V 4 bases and J 7 bases, with 8 bases left between them. This CDR3 contains 13 residues. Germline loops: CDR1 MNHEY, CDR2 SMNVEV (reference sequence). The CDR3 DNA reads as TGTGCCAGCAGTTATTCAGGGAATTCACCCCTCCACTTT. This sequence encodes CASSYSGNSPLHF.

The V and J genes are TRBV5-4 and TRBJ1-4, with TRBD1 matching over 10 bases. This CDR3 has 16 residues. V was pared by 4 bases and J by 4 bases, with 7 bases of the junction left unmatched. Germline CDR1 SGHNT, CDR2 YYREEE (reference sequence). CDR3 DNA: TGTGCCAGCAGCCCAACCGGGACAGGGGATAATGAAAAACTGTTTTTT. This gives the protein CASSPTGTGDNEKLFF.

The chain employs TRBV6-4 and TRBJ1-2; TRBD1 agrees at 8 bases. Trimming at V came to 6 bases and at J to 4 bases, leaving 7 bases not matched to a gene. The CDR3 totals 14 residues. Germline loops: CDR1 MRHNA, CDR2 SNTAGT. CDR3 in DNA: TGTGCCAGCAGCGCTGACCAGGGGGCCTATGGCTACACCTTC. This codes for CASSADQGAYGYTF.

The rearrangement joins TRBV7-3 to TRBJ2-2; tentative D call: TRBD2 (6 bases). The V end lost 1 base, the J end lost 7 bases, and 13 bases lay between the germline ends. Germline assignment: CDR1 SGHTA and CDR2 FQGTGA. This CDR3 comprises 15 residues. CDR3 residues: CASSLSRGGGGELFF. Here the CDR3 DNA reads TGTGCCAGCAGCTTAAGTAGGGGAGGCGGCGGGGAGCTGTTTTTT.

J is TRBJ1-2 and V is TRBV28; 8 bases align to TRBD1. With 7 bases clipped from V and 14 bases from J, the junction kept 15 bases outside the gene matches. The CDR3 loop spans 13 amino acids. The germline gives CDR1 MDHEN, CDR2 SYDVKM. The CDR3 nucleotides are TGTGCCAGCAACCTGGGACAGGCTTCTTTGGCTACCTTC. It yields the protein CASNLGQASLATF.

The chain carries TRBV5-1 and TRBJ1-4, with a possible D match to TRBD1 (5 bases). This CDR3 comprises 14 residues. Germline assignment: CDR1 SGHRS and CDR2 YFSETQ. V shed 0 bases and J shed 7 bases, with 10 bases lying between them. The CDR3 spells CASSLVLGGEKLFF. CDR3 sequence (DNA): TGCGCCAGCAGCTTGGTGCTCGGGGGTGAAAAACTGTTTTTT. The full variable domain, with the rest looked up from reference TRBV5-1 and TRBJ1-4, is KAGVTQTPRYLIKTRGQQVTLSCSPISGHRSVSWYQQTPGQGLQFLFEYFSETQRNKGNFPGRFSGRQFSNSRSEMNVSTLELGDSALYLCASSLVLGGEKLFFGSGTQLSVL.

The chain couples TRBV6-1 to TRBJ1-5, with D possibly TRBD1 on 5 matching bases. Germline-derived CDR1 and CDR2 are MNHNS and SASEGT. The CDR3 extends over 16 amino acids. Between the trimmed V and J ends, which lost 4 bases and 1 base, there was a span of 14 bases. The CDR3 sequence is CASSGLWGVSNQPQHF. Here the CDR3 DNA reads TGTGCCAGCAGTGGATTGTGGGGGGTGAGCAATCAGCCCCAGCATTTT.

The chain is built from TRBV19 and TRBJ2-7, with 7 positions matching TRBD1. The ends lost 0 bases at V and 3 bases at J; junction bases unmatched: 8. The CDR3 consists of 16 residues. The germline gives CDR1 LNHDA, CDR2 SQIVND (reference sequence). The CDR3 coding sequence is TGTGCCAGTAGTATAGATCTCGAGGACAGGTTCTACGAGCAGTACTTC. Its translation: CASSIDLEDRFYEQYF.

The V and J genes are TRBV5-8 and TRBJ2-1, with 11 bases lining up with TRBD2. There are 14 residues in the CDR3. The V gene's germline CDR1 is SGHTS and CDR2 YDEGEE. The trim removed 1 base at V and 8 bases at J, leaving 2 bases unmatched. The DNA of the CDR3 is TGTGCCAGCAGCTTGACTAGCGGGAGACATGAGCAGTTCTTC. Protein product: CASSLTSGRHEQFF. The full variable domain, its missing parts supplied by reference TRBV5-8 and TRBJ2-1, is EAGVTQSPTHLIKTRGQQATLRCSPISGHTSVYWYQQALGLGLQFLLWYDEGEERNRGNFPPRFSGRQFPNYSSELNVNALELEDSALYLCASSLTSGRHEQFFGPGTRLTVL.

The chain is built from TRBV5-1 and TRBJ2-1, with 14 nucleotides matching TRBD2. There are 16 residues in the CDR3. Per the germline V gene, CDR1 is SGHRS and CDR2 is YFSETQ. With 2 bases clipped from V and 8 bases from J, the junction kept 6 bases outside the gene matches. The CDR3 DNA sequence: TGCGCCAGCAGCTTCTACCCGGGACTAGCGGGAGATGAGCAGTTCTTC. This encodes CASSFYPGLAGDEQFF.

V is TRBV10-3 and J is TRBJ1-1; D is possibly TRBD1 (5 bases). The CDR3 sequence is 13 residues long. Germline CDR1 and CDR2: ENHRY and SYGVKD. Trimming took 10 bases from V and 0 from J, leaving 12 bases between them. The CDR3 sequence is CATTTELNTEAFF. The CDR3 nucleotides are TGTGCCACGACGACAGAGTTGAACACTGAAGCTTTCTTT.